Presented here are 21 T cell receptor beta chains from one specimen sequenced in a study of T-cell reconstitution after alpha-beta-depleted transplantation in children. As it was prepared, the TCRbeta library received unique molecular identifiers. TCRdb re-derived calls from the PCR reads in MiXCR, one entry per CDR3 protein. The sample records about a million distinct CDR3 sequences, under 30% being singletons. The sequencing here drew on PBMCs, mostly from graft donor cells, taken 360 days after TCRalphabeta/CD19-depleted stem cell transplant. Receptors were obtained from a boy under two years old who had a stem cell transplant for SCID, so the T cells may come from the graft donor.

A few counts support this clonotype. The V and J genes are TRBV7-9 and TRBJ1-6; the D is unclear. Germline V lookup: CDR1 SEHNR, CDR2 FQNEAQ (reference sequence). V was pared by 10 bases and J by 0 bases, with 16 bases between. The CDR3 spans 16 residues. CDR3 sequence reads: CATASVPRSYNSPLHF. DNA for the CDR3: TGTGCCACAGCGTCGGTTCCTCGCTCCTATAATTCACCCCTCCACTTT.

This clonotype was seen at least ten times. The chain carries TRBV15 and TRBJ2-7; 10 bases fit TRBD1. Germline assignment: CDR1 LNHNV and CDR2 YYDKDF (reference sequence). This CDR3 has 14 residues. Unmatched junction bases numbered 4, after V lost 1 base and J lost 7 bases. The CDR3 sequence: CATSRGQGAREQYF. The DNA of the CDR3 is TGTGCCACCAGCAGAGGACAGGGGGCGAGGGAGCAGTACTTC.

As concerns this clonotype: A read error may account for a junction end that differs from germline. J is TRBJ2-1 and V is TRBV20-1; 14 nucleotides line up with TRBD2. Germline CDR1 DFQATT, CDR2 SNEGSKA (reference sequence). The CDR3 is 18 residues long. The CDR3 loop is CCARSPPGLAGASNEQFF. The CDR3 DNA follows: TGCTGTGCTAGATCTCCCCCGGGACTAGCGGGGGCTTCCAATGAGCAGTTCTTC.

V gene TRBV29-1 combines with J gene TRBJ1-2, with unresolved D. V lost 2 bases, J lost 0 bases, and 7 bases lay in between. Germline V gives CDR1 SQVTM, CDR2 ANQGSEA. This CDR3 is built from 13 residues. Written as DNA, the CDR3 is TGCAGCGTTGAACCGCAGGCTAACTATGGCTACACCTTC. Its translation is CSVEPQANYGYTF.

CDR3 in DNA: TGTGCCAGCAGTTACGGACTGAACTACGAGCAGTACTTC. Protein product: CASSYGLNYEQYF. The J gene is TRBJ2-7, the V gene TRBV27, with D perhaps matching TRBD2 (5 bases). V lost 4 bases to trimming and J lost 3 bases, with 10 bases between them. This CDR3 is built from 13 residues. CDR1 is MNHEY and CDR2 is SMNVEV in the germline V gene (reference sequence).

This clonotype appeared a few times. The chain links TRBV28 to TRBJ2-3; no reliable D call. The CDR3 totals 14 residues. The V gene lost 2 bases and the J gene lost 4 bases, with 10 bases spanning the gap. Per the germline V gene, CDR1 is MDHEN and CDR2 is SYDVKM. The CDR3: CASSLVTWPDTQYF. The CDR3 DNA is TGTGCCAGCAGTTTAGTGACGTGGCCAGATACGCAGTATTTT.

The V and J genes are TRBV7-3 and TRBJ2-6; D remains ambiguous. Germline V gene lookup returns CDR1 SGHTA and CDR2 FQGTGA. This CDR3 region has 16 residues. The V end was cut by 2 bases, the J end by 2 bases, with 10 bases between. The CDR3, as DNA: TGTGCCAGCAGCTTATGGGCCCCCCCTGGGGCCAACGTCCTGACTTTC. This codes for CASSLWAPPGANVLTF. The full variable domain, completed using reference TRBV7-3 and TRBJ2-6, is GAGVSQTPSNKVTEKGKYVELRCDPISGHTALYWYRQSLGQGPEFLIYFQGTGAADDSGLPNDRFFAVRPEGSVSTLKIQRTERGDSAVYLCASSLWAPPGANVLTFGAGSRLTVL.

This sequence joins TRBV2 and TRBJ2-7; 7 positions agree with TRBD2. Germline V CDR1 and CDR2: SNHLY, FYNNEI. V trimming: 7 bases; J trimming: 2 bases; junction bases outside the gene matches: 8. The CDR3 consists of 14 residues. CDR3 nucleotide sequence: TGTGCCAGCACCGGAAGCGGGGCAACCTACGAGCAGTACTTC. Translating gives CASTGSGATYEQYF.

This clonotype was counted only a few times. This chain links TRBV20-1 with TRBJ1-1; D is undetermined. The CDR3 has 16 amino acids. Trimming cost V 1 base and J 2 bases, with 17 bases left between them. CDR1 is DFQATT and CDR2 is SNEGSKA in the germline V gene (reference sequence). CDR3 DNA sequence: TGCAGTGCTAGAGGGCTCGGTAGCAGGTTAAACACTGAAGCTTTCTTT. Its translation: CSARGLGSRLNTEAFF.

For the CDR3, the DNA is TGCGCCAGCAGCTTGGAGGCTACCCCGTTCTACGAGCAGTACTTC. Encoded protein: CASSLEATPFYEQYF. The chain has TRBV5-1 and TRBJ2-7, with D unresolved. The V gene's germline CDR1 is SGHRS and CDR2 YFSETQ. This CDR3 is 15 amino acids long. Trimming cost V 0 bases and J 3 bases, with 13 bases left between them. Full variable domain (remainder filled in from reference TRBV5-1 and TRBJ2-7): KAGVTQTPRYLIKTRGQQVTLSCSPISGHRSVSWYQQTPGQGLQFLFEYFSETQRNKGNFPGRFSGRQFSNSRSEMNVSTLELGDSALYLCASSLEATPFYEQYFGPGTRLTVT.

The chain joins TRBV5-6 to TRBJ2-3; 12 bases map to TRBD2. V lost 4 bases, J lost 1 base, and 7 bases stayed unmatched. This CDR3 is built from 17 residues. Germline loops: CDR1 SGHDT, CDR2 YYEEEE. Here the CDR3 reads CASSPILAGGGTDTQYF. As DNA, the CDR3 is TGTGCCAGCAGCCCCATCCTAGCGGGGGGGGGCACAGATACGCAGTATTTT.

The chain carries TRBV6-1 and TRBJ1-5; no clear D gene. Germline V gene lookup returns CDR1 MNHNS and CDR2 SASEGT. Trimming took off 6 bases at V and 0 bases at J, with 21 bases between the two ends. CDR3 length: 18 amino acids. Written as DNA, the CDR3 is TGTGCCAGCAGCCCTCTACCCCCGGGGTCTTATAGCAATCAGCCCCAGCATTTT. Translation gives CASSPLPPGSYSNQPQHF.

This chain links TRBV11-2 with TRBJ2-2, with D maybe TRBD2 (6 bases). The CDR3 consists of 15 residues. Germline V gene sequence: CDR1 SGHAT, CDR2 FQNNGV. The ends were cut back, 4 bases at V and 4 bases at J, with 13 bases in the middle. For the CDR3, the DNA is TGTGCCAGCAGCTACGAGGGGAGGAGCACCGGGGAGCTGTTTTTT. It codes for CASSYEGRSTGELFF.

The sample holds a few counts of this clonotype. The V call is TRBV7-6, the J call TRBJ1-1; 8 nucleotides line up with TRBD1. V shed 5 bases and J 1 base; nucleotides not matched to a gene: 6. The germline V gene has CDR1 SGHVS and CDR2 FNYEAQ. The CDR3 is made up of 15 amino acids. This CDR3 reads CASSVTGDGNTEAFF. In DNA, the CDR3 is TGTGCCAGCAGCGTGACAGGGGACGGGAACACTGAAGCTTTCTTT. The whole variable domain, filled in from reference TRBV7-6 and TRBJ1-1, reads GAGVSQSPRYKVTKRGQDVALRCDPISGHVSLYWYRQALGQGPEFLTYFNYEAQQDKSGLPNDRFSAERPEGSISTLTIQRTEQRDSAMYRCASSVTGDGNTEAFFGQGTRLTVV.

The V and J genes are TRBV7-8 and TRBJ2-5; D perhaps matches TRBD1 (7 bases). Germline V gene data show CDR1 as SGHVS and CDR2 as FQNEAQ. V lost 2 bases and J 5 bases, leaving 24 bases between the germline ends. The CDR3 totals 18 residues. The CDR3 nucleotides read TGTGCCAGCAGCTTATCCCTCTTAGGGGCGACAGGGAGGGAGACCCAGTACTTC. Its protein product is CASSLSLLGATGRETQYF.

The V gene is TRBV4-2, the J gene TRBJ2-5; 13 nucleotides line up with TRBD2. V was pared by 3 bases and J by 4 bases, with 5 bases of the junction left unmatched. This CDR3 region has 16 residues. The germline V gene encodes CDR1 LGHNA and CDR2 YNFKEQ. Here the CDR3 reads CASSQGLAGLGETQYF. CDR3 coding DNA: TGTGCCAGCAGCCAGGGACTAGCGGGGCTGGGAGAGACCCAGTACTTC.

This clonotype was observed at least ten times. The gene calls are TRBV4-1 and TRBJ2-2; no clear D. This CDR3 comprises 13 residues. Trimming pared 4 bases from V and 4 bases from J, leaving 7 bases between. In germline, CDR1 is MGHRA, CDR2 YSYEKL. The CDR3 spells CASSPPFTGELFF. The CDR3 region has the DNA TGCGCCAGCAGCCCTCCTTTCACCGGGGAGCTGTTTTTT.

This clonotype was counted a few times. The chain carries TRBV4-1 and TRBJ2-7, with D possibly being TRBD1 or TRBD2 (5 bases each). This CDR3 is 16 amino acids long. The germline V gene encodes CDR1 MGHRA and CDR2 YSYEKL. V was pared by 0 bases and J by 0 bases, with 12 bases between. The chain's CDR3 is CASSQESGPSSYEQYF. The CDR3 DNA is TGCGCCAGCAGCCAAGAGTCGGGGCCGAGCTCCTACGAGCAGTACTTC.

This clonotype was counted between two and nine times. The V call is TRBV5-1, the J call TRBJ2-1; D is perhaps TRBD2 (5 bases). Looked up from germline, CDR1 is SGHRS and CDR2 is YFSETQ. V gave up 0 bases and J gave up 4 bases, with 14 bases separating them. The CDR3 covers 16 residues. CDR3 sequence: CASSLGLVGMYNEQFF. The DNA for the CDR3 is TGCGCCAGCAGCTTGGGGCTCGTCGGGATGTACAATGAGCAGTTCTTC.

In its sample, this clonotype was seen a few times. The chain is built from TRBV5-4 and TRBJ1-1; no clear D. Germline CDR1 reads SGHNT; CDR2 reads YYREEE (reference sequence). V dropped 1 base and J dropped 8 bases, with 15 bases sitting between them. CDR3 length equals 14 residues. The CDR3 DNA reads TGTGCCAGCAGCTTGAGGTCACAGCACTCCGAAGCTTTCTTT. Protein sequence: CASSLRSQHSEAFF.

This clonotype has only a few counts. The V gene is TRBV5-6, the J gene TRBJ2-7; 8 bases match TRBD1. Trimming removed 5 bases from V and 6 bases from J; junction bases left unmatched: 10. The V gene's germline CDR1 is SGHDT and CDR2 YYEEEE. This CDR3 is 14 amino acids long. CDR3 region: CASSWADRVGEQYF. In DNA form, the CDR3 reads TGTGCCAGCAGTTGGGCGGACAGGGTGGGCGAGCAGTACTTC.